This is a list of T cell receptor beta chains from one sample in a study of shared clonotypes between healthy human individuals. Produced via immunoSEQ multiplex PCR; TCRdb's table is partial and in-frame only. The table records 800,000 to 1,200,000 clones, 75% to 85% of them present only once. The source material was memory CD4+ T cells from PBMCs. The receptors were gathered from a young man in good health. Some clones in this sample may be carry-over from other donors' samples. The CDR3 runs from the conserved cysteine through the conserved F or W. A D gene is named only where the DNA matches it firmly. Size values are once, few and many counts, or a class for expanded clones, and some rows have none.

TRBJ1-1,NA,14,NA,TRBV19,CASSFRGAVTEAFF,TGTGCCAGTAGTTTTAGAGGAGCCGTAACTGAAGCTTTCTTT
TRBJ1-2,TRBD1,16,NA,TRBV5-5,CASSLAGTGTNYGYTF,TGTGCCAGCAGCTTGGCCGGGACAGGGACTAACTATGGCTACACCTTC
TRBJ2-7,TRBD2,19,NA,TRBV7-8,CASSTAPGLAGGSSYEQYF,TGTGCCAGCAGCACAGCTCCGGGACTAGCGGGGGGAAGCTCCTACGAGCAGTACTTC
TRBJ1-2,TRBD1,15,NA,TRBV5-1,CASSPTGQGAYGYTF,TGCGCCAGCAGCCCGACGGGACAGGGAGCCTATGGCTACACCTTC
TRBJ1-1,NA,13,few,TRBV25-1,CASSDNVNTEAFF,TGTGCCAGCAGTGATAATGTGAACACTGAAGCTTTCTTT
TRBJ1-2,NA,14,NA,TRBV14,CASSQGSGISGYTF,TGTGCCAGCAGCCAAGGCTCTGGGATCTCTGGCTACACCTTC
TRBJ2-3,NA,14,NA,TRBV28,CASSSTWTGDTQYF,TGTGCCAGCAGTTCCACCTGGACGGGAGATACGCAGTATTTT
TRBJ1-1,NA,13,NA,TRBV7-2,CASSPPGDTEAFF,TGTGCCAGCAGCCCTCCGGGGGACACTGAAGCTTTCTTT
TRBJ2-2,NA,14,NA,TRBV2,CASSVHSPTGELFF,TGTGCCAGCAGTGTTCACTCCCCGACAGGGGAGCTGTTTTTT
TRBJ1-2,TRBD1,16,once,TRBV6-1,CASSEALGGGDYGYTF,TGTGCCAGCAGTGAAGCGCTAGGAGGGGGCGACTATGGCTACACCTTC
TRBJ2-7,NA,17,few,TRBV2,CASSEIVMGRRTYEQYF,TGTGCCAGCAGTGAAATCGTGATGGGACGGCGGACCTACGAGCAGTACTTC
TRBJ1-5,TRBD1,15,NA,TRBV19,CASSLRTGENQPQHF,TGTGCCAGTAGTCTTCGGACAGGCGAGAATCAGCCCCAGCATTTT
TRBJ2-7,NA,15,once,TRBV6-6,CATRTGQGGSYEQYF,TGTGCCACCCGAACGGGGCAGGGGGGATCCTACGAGCAGTACTTC
TRBJ2-7,NA,14,NA,TRBV9,CASSADGNSYEQYF,TGTGCCAGCAGCGCGGACGGAAATTCCTACGAGCAGTACTTC
TRBJ2-5,NA,14,NA,TRBV7-9,CAGGMGGRSETQYF,TGTGCCGGGGGAATGGGGGGACGCAGCGAGACCCAGTACTTC
TRBJ1-2,NA,14,NA,TRBV7-9,CASRSGGSDYGYTF,TGTGCCAGCAGATCCGGAGGCTCAGACTATGGCTACACCTTC
TRBJ2-7,NA,16,few,TRBV10-3,CAISDRNAGTVYEQYF,TGTGCCATCAGTGACCGAAACGCAGGTACCGTCTACGAGCAGTACTTC
TRBJ2-7,TRBD1,13,once,TRBV19,CASGPYGTGEQYF,TGTGCCAGTGGACCGTACGGGACAGGGGAGCAGTACTTC
TRBJ1-6,TRBD1,14,NA,TRBV30,CAWIRDRGISPLHF,TGTGCCTGGATACGGGACAGGGGAATTTCACCCCTCCACTTT
TRBJ2-3,NA,15,NA,TRBV2,CAISGTPPISDTQYF,TGTGCCATATCGGGGACCCCCCCCATTTCAGATACGCAGTATTTT
TRBJ2-2,TRBD2,21,NA,TRBV28,CASIGASGTSGRAGNTGELFF,TGTGCCAGCATAGGGGCATCGGGGACTAGCGGGAGGGCGGGAAACACCGGGGAGCTGTTTTTT
TRBJ2-1,TRBD2,15,NA,TRBV18,CASSLGLAGANEQFF,TGTGCCAGCTCTCTGGGACTAGCGGGAGCCAATGAGCAGTTCTTC
TRBJ2-1,NA,15,NA,TRBV7-2,CASSSISDSYNEQFF,TGTGCCAGCAGCTCGATTTCGGACAGCTACAATGAGCAGTTCTTC
TRBJ1-5,TRBD1,18,NA,TRBV28,CASSPGTGGPWGNQPQHF,TGTGCCAGCAGTCCCGGGACAGGGGGCCCTTGGGGCAATCAGCCCCAGCATTTT
TRBJ1-4,TRBD1,15,NA,TRBV18,CASSPWDRAHEKLFF,TGTGCCAGCTCACCATGGGACAGGGCGCACGAAAAACTGTTTTTT
TRBJ1-4,NA,14,few,TRBV19,CASSSPGRIEKLFF,TGTGCCAGTAGTTCCCCGGGACGGATTGAAAAACTGTTTTTT
TRBJ1-2,NA,12,NA,TRBV6-5,CASRTAEYGYTF,TGTGCCAGCAGAACCGCGGAGTATGGCTACACCTTC
TRBJ2-7,NA,15,NA,TRBV11-3,CASSSATGRDYEQYF,TGTGCCAGCAGCTCCGCGACAGGGAGGGACTACGAGCAGTACTTC
TRBJ1-3,NA,17,NA,TRBV19,CASSTNRPSSPGNTIYF,TGTGCCAGTAGTACGAATAGGCCCTCGAGTCCTGGAAACACCATATATTTT
TRBJ2-2,NA,14,NA,TRBV9,CASSVRGTTGELFF,TGTGCCAGCAGCGTAAGGGGGACCACCGGGGAGCTGTTTTTT
TRBJ1-4,NA,13,once,TRBV28,CASKNATNEKLFF,TGTGCCAGCAAAAACGCAACTAATGAAAAACTGTTTTTT
TRBJ2-3,NA,16,NA,TRBV9,CASSARGGASTDTQYF,TGTGCCAGCAGCGCCCGTGGGGGGGCAAGCACAGATACGCAGTATTTT
TRBJ1-1,NA,14,NA,TRBV5-1,CASSPNLGHDEAFF,TGCGCCAGCAGCCCGAACCTAGGACACGATGAAGCTTTCTTT
TRBJ1-2,NA,17,NA,TRBV18,CASSPRAGGMSAGGYTF,TGTGCCAGCTCACCACGTGCGGGGGGAATGTCCGCCGGTGGCTACACCTTC
TRBJ1-6,TRBD1,16,NA,TRBV28,CASSQGTASGGSPLHF,TGTGCCAGCAGTCAGGGGACAGCGAGTGGGGGTTCACCCCTCCACTTT
TRBJ2-7,NA,15,NA,TRBV29-1,CSVGGMGLTNYEQYF,TGCAGCGTTGGGGGTATGGGGCTAACCAACTACGAGCAGTACTTC
TRBJ2-5,NA,14,NA,TRBV2,CASSVTTGQETQYF,TGTGCCAGCAGCGTCACGACAGGTCAAGAGACCCAGTACTTC
TRBJ1-5,NA,12,NA,TRBV7-2,CASRPEVGPQHF,TGTGCCAGCAGGCCGGAGGTGGGGCCCCAGCATTTT
TRBJ1-4,NA,13,few,TRBV30,CAWSLGFNEKLFF,TGTGCCTGGAGTTTGGGATTTAATGAAAAACTGTTTTTT
TRBJ2-7,NA,11,NA,TRBV20-1,CSASRAGRGYF,TGCAGTGCTAGTAGGGCAGGTCGGGGGTACTTC
TRBJ2-1,NA,10,NA,TRBV20-1,CSANSNEQFF,TGCAGTGCTAACAGTAATGAGCAGTTCTTC
TRBJ1-4,NA,16,NA,TRBV4-2,CASSPGSRGRVEKLFF,TGTGCCAGCAGCCCCGGGTCCCGGGGCCGGGTTGAAAAACTGTTTTTT
TRBJ1-1,NA,13,NA,TRBV11-3,CASSLGRNTEAFF,TGTGCCAGCAGCTTAGGAAGGAACACTGAAGCTTTCTTT
TRBJ2-7,TRBD1,16,NA,TRBV6-5,CASSYADRVDVYEQYF,TGTGCCAGCAGTTACGCGGACAGGGTGGACGTCTACGAGCAGTACTTC
TRBJ1-1,NA,15,NA,TRBV7-9,CASSAWAGENTEAFF,TGTGCCAGCAGCGCGTGGGCAGGGGAGAACACTGAAGCTTTCTTT
TRBJ2-7,TRBD2,17,NA,TRBV7-2,CASSLTSGKRLSYEQYF,TGTGCCAGCAGCTTGACTAGCGGGAAGCGGCTTTCCTACGAGCAGTACTTC
TRBJ2-5,TRBD2,12,many,TRBV29-1,CSVLAGPETQYF,TGCAGCGTACTAGCGGGACCGGAGACCCAGTACTTC
TRBJ1-1,NA,14,NA,TRBV7-2,CASSPTQRNTEAFF,TGTGCCAGCAGCCCGACCCAGAGGAACACTGAAGCTTTCTTT
TRBJ2-7,NA,12,NA,TRBV5-1,CASSLVAYEQYF,TGCGCCAGCAGTTTGGTGGCCTACGAGCAGTACTTC
TRBJ1-2,NA,13,NA,TRBV28,CASSFGGTYGYTF,TGTGCCAGCAGTTTCGGGGGCACCTATGGCTACACCTTC